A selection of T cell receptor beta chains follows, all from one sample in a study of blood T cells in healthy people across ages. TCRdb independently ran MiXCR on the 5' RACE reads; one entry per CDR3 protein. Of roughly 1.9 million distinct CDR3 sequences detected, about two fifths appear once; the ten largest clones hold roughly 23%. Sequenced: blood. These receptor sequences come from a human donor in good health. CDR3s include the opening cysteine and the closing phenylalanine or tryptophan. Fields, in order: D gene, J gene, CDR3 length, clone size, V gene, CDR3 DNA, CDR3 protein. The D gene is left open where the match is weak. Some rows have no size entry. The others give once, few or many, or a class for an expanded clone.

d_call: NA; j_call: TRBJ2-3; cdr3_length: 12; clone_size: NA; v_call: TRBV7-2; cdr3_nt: TGTGCCAGCAGCACTTTACTGAATACGCAGTATTTT; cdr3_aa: CASSTLLNTQYF
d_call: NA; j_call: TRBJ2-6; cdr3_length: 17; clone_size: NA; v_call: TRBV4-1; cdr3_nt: TGCGCCACACGGGGAACAGGGCAAATTTCTGGGGCCAACGTCCTGACTTTC; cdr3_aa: CATRGTGQISGANVLTF
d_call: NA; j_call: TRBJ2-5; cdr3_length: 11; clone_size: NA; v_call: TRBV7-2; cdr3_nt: TGTGCCAGCAGCGAGAACCATCCACAGTACTTC; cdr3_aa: CASSENHPQYF
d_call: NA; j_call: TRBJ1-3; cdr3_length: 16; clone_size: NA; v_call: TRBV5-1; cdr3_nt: TGCGCCAGCAGCTTGGGGGCTCCCAACTCTGGAAACACCATATATTTT; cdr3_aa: CASSLGAPNSGNTIYF
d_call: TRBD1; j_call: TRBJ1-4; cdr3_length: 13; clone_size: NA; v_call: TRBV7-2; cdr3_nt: TGTGCCAGCAGCGTTACAGGGGAGGGAAAACTGTTTTTT; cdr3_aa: CASSVTGEGKLFF
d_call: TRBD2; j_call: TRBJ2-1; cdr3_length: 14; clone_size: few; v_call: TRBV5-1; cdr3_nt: TGCGCCAGCAGCCTCGGGGGGTTAGAAGATGAGCAGTTCTTC; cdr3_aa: CASSLGGLEDEQFF
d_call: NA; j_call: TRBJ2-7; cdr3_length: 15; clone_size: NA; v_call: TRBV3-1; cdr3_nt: TGTGCCAGCAGCCAAGTGTACGACGCGCTCTACGAGCAGTACTTC; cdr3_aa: CASSQVYDALYEQYF
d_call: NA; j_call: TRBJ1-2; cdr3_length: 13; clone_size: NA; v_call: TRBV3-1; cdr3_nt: TGTGCCAGCAGGAATACGGGACGTAATGGCTACACCTTC; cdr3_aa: CASRNTGRNGYTF
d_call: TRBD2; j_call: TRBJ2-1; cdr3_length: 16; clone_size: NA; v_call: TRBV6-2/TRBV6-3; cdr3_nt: TGTGCCGGCAGGCCGGGACTAGTGATGTTCCCCAATGAGCAGTTCTTC; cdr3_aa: CAGRPGLVMFPNEQFF
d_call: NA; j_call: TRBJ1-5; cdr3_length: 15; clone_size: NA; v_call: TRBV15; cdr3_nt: TGTGCCACCAGTAAACCCGGGACGGGGAGTCAGCCCCAGCATTTT; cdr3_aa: CATSKPGTGSQPQHF
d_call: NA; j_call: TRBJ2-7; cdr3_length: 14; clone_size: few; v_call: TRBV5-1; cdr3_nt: TGCGCCAGCAGTTTTCAGGACCGATTCTACGAGCAGTACTTC; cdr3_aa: CASSFQDRFYEQYF
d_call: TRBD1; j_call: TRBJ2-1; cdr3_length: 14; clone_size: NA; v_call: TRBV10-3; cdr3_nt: TGTGCCATCAGACCGGGACAGGGCTACAATGAGCAGTTCTTC; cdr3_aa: CAIRPGQGYNEQFF
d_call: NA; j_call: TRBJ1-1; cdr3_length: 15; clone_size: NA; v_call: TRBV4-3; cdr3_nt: TGCGCCAGCAGCCAAGAACCGGGGATGGGAACTGAAGCTTTCTTT; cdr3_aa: CASSQEPGMGTEAFF
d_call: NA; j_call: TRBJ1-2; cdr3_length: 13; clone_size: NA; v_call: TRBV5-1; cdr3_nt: TGCGCCAGCAGGGAAGGCGGTACCTATGGCTACACCTTC; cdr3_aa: CASREGGTYGYTF
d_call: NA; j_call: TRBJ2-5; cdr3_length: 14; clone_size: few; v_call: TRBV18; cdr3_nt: TGTGCCAGCTCACCGGACAGAGGGTGGGAGACCCAGTACTTC; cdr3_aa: CASSPDRGWETQYF
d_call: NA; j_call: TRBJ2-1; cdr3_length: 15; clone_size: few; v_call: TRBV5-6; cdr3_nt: TGTGCCAGCAGCTTGGGTCCGTCCTTTTACAATGAGCAGTTCTTC; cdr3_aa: CASSLGPSFYNEQFF
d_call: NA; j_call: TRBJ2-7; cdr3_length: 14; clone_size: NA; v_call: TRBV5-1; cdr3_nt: TGCGCCTGCAGCTTAAAGACAGATTCCTACGAGCAGTACTTC; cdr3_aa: CACSLKTDSYEQYF
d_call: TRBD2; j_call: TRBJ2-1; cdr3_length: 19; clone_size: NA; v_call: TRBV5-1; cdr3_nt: TGCGCCAGCAGCTACCGACTAGCGGGGGGAATCAGCTCCTACAATGAGCAGTTCTTC; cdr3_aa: CASSYRLAGGISSYNEQFF
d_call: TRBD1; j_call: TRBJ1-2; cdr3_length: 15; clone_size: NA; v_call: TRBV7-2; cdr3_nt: TGTGCCAGCAGCACCCATGCTGGACAGGCTTATGGCTACACCTTC; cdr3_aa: CASSTHAGQAYGYTF
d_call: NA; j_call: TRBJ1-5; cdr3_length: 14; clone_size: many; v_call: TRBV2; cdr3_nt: TGTGCCAGCGTGGGTACCGCCCAAGCGGGGCCCCAGCATTTT; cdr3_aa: CASVGTAQAGPQHF
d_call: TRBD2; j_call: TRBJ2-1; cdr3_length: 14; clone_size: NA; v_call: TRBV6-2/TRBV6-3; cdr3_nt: TGTGCCAGCAGGACGGGGGGGGCGGGGAATGAGCAGTTCTTC; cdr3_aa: CASRTGGAGNEQFF
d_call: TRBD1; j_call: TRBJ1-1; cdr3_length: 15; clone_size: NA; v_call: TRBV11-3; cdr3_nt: TGTGCCAGCAGCTTAGGGTCCGGCAGGGGGACTGAAGCTTTCTTT; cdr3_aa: CASSLGSGRGTEAFF
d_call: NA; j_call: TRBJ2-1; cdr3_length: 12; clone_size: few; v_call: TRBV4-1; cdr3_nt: TGCGCCACCTATCTCCCGGGCAGGGGGCAGTTCTTC; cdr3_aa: CATYLPGRGQFF
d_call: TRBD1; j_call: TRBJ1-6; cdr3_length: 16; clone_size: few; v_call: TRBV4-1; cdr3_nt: TGCGCCAGCAGCCCACGGACAGGGGGCAGTTTTTCACCCCTCCACTTT; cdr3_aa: CASSPRTGGSFSPLHF
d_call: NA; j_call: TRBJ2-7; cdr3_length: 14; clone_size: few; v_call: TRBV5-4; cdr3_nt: TGTGCCAGCAGCTCCACCCTAACGGGCCTCGAGCAGTACTTC; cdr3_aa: CASSSTLTGLEQYF
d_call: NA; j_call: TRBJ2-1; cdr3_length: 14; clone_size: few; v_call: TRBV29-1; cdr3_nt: TGCAGCGTTGAAAGGGGGGCTCAATACAATGAGCAGTTCTTC; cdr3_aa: CSVERGAQYNEQFF
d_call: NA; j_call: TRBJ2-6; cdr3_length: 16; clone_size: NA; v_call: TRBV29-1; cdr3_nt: TGCAGCGTTGAGGGGACACCGAGCTCTGGGGCCAACGTCCTGACTTTC; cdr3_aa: CSVEGTPSSGANVLTF
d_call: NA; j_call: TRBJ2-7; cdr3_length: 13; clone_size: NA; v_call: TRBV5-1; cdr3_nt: TGCGCCAGCCGGACGGATCTTTCCTGCGAGCAGTACTTC; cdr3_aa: CASRTDLSCEQYF
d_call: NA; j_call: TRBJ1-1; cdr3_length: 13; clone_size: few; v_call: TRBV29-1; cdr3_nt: TGCAGCGTTGAGCCCCCCGGGGGCACTGAAGCTTTCTTT; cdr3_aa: CSVEPPGGTEAFF
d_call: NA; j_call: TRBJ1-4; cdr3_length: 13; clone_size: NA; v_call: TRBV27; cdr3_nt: TGTGCCAGCAGTTCCTGGTGGACTGAAAAACTGTTTTTT; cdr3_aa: CASSSWWTEKLFF
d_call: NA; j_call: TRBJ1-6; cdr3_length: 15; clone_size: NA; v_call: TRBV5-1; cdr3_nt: TGCGCCAGCAGCCCTGACTCTAGGGGTAATTCACCCCTCCACTTT; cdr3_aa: CASSPDSRGNSPLHF
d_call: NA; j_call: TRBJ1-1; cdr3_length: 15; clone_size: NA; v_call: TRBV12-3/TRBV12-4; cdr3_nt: TGTGCCAGCAGTTTTCCTGGGGCCGTCCACTCTGAAGCTTTCTTT; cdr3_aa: CASSFPGAVHSEAFF
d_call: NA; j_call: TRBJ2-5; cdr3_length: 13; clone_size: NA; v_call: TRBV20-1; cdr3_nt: TGCAGTGCTCGACAGGTTTGGCAAGAGACCCAGTACTTC; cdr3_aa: CSARQVWQETQYF
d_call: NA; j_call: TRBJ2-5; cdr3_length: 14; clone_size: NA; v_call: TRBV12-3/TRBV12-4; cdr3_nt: TGTGCCAGCAGCCCGGTGGGGCAAGAAGAGACCCAGTACTTC; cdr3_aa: CASSPVGQEETQYF
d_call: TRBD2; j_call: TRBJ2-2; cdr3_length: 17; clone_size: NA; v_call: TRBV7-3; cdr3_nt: TGTGCCAGCAGCTTAACGGCGGCGGGGGGGCTCACCGGGGAGCTGTTTTTT; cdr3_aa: CASSLTAAGGLTGELFF
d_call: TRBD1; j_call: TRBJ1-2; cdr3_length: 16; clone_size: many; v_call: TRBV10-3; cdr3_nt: TGTGCCATCAGTGGTGATAGGACAGGGAAGCTCTATGGCTACACCTTC; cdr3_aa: CAISGDRTGKLYGYTF
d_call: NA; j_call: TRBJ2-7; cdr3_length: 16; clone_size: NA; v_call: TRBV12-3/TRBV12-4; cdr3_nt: TGTGCCAGCAGTTTAGGTTTGGGGGGCCTCCTCCTCGAGCAGTACTTC; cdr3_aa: CASSLGLGGLLLEQYF
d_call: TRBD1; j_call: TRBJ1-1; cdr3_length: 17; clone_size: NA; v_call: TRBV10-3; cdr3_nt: TGTGCCATCAGTACCTCCGGGACAGGGTTAATGAACACTGAAGCTTTCTTT; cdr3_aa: CAISTSGTGLMNTEAFF
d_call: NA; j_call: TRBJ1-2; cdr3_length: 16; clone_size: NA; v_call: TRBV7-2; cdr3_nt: TGTGCCAGCAGCTTAATTTTCCCGTCAATAGACTATGGCTACACCTTC; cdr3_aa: CASSLIFPSIDYGYTF
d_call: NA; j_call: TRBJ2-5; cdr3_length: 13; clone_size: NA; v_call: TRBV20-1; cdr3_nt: TGCAGTGCTATGGGGGGCCACCAAGAGACCCAGTACTTC; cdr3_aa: CSAMGGHQETQYF
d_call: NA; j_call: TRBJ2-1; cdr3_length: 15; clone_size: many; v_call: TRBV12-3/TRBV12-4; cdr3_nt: TGTGCCAGCACCACCAGGGGATCCTGGTACAATGAGCAGTTCTTC; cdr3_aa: CASTTRGSWYNEQFF
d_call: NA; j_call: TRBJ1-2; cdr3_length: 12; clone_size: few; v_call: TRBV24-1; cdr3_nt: TGTGCCACCAGTGATCAAAACTATGGCTACACCTTC; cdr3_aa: CATSDQNYGYTF
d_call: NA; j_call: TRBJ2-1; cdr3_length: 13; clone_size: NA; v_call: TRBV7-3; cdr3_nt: TGTGCCAGCAGCTTAACGGGTCTGAGTGAGCAGTTCTTC; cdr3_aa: CASSLTGLSEQFF
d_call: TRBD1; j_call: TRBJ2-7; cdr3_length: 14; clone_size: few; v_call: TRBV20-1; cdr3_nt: TGCAGTGCTATCTATGGACAGGGGGCAGGCGAGCAGTACTTC; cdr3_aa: CSAIYGQGAGEQYF
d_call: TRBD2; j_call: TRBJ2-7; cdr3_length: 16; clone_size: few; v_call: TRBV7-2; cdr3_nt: TGTGCCAGCAGCTTAGGATCTAGCGGGGGATTCTACGAGCAGTACTTC; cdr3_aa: CASSLGSSGGFYEQYF
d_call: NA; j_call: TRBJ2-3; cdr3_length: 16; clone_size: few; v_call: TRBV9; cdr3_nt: TGTGCCAGCAGCGTAGAAGGGGGTCCTAGCACAGATACGCAGTATTTT; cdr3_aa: CASSVEGGPSTDTQYF
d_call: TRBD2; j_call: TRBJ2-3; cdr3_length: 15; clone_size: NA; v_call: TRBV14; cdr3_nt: TGTGCCAGCAGCCGAGCGGGGGGGCTCTCAGATACGCAGTATTTT; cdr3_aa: CASSRAGGLSDTQYF
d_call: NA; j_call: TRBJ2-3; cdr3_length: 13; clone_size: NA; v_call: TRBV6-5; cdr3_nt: TGTGCCAGCAGTTACTCGAACTCCTATACGCAGTATTTT; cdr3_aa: CASSYSNSYTQYF
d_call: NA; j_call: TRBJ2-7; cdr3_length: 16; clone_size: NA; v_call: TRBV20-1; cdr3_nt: TGCAGTGCTAGAGATAGCCGGACAGTCCTGCCGGGGGAGCAGTACTTC; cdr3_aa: CSARDSRTVLPGEQYF
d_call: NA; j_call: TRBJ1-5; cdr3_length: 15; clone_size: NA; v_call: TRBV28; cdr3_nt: TGTGCCAGCATTGGAGGAGGCGTAGGGAATCAGCCCCAGCATTTT; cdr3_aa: CASIGGGVGNQPQHF
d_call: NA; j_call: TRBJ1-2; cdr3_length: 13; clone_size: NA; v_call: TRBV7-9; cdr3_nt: TGTGCCAGCAGCTTAGATAATGTATATGGCTACACCTTC; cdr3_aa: CASSLDNVYGYTF
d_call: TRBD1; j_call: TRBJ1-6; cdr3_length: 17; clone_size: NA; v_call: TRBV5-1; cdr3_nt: TGCGCCAGCAGCTTGGAACCTTTAGGACAGGAGGCTTCACCCCTCCACTTT; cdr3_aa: CASSLEPLGQEASPLHF
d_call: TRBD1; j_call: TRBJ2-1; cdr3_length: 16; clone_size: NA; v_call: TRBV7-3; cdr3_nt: TGTGCCAGCAGCTTAAATGGGGGGACAGGGATCAATGAGCAGTTCTTC; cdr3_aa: CASSLNGGTGINEQFF
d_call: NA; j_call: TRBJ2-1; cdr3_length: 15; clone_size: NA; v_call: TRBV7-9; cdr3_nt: TGTGCCAGCAGCTTGACAGAACCCTCCTACAATGAGCAGTTCTTC; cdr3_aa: CASSLTEPSYNEQFF
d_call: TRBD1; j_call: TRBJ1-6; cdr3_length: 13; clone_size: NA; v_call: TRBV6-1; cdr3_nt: TGTGCCAGCAGTGAAGCCCCAGGGGGCTCCCTCCACTTT; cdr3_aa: CASSEAPGGSLHF